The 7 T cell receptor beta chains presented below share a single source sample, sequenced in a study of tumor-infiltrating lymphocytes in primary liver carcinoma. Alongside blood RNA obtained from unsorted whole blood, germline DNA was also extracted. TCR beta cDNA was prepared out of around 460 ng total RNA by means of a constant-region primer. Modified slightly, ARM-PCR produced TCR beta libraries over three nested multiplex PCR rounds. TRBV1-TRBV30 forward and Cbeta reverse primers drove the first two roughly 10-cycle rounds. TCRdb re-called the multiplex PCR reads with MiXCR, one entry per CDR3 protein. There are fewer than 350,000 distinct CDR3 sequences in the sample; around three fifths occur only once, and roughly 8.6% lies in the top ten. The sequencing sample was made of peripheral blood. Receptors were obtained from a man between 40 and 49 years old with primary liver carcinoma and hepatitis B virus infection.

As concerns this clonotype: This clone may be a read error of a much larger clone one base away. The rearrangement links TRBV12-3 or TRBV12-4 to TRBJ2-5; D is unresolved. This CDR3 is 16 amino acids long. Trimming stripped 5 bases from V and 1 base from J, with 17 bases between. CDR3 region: CASSQRYPSLQETQYF. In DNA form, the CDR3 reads TGTGCCAGCAGTCAGAGATACCCCAGCCTCCAAGAGACCCAGTACTTC.

This CDR3 is CASSLTGFLSTDTQYF. CDR3 DNA sequence: TGTGCCAGCAGCTTAACGGGTTTCTTGAGCACAGATACGCAGTATTTT. The rearrangement uses TRBV7-3 and TRBJ2-3; D unclear. Deletions cut 0 bases from V and 0 bases from J, with 10 bases between. The CDR3 is 16 amino acids. Germline V CDR1 and CDR2: SGHTA, FQGTGA.

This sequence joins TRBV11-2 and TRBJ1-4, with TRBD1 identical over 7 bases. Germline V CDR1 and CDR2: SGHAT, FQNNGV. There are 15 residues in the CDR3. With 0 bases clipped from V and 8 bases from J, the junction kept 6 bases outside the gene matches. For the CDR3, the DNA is TGTGCCAGCAGCTTAGAGAGGGGGCTTAACGAAAAACTGTTTTTT. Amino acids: CASSLERGLNEKLFF. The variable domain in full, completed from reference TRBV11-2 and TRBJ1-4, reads EAGVAQSPRYKIIEKRQSVAFWCNPISGHATLYWYQQILGQGPKLLIQFQNNGVVDDSQLPKDRFSAERLKGVDSTLKIQPAKLEDSAVYLCASSLERGLNEKLFFGSGTQLSVL.

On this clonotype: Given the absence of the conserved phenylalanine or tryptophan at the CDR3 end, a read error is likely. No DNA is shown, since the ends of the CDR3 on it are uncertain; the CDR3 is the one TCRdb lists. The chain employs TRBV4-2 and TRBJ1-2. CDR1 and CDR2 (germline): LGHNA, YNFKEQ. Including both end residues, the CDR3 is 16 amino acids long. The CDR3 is CASSQVDKEGLYGYNL.

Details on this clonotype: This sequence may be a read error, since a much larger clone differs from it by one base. The CDR3 DNA follows: TGTGCCAGCAGCACTAACCAGGAACGGGATACGCAGTATTTT. Translated: CASSTNQERDTQYF. This sequence joins TRBV11-2 and TRBJ2-3; no clear D gene. V lost 5 bases and J lost 6, with 15 bases in between. Germline lookup yields CDR1 SGHAT and CDR2 FQNNGV. The CDR3 consists of 14 residues.

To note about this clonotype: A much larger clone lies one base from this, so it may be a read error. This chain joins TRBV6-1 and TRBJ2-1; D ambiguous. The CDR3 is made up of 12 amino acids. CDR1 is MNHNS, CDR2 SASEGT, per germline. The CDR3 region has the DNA TGTGCCAGCAGTGAGTCAGACAATGAGCAGTTATTC. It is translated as CASSESDNEQLF.

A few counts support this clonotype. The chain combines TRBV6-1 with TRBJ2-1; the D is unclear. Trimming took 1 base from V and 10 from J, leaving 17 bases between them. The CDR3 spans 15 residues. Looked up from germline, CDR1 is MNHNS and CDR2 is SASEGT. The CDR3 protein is CASSEDGTAAREQFF. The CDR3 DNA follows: TGTGCCAGCAGTGAAGATGGCACCGCGGCACGGGAGCAGTTCTTC.